This TCR beta chain was documented in a study of T cell repertoires in urothelial bladder cancer (dated 2019 in TCRdb). Looking at the study overall: Of the approximately twelve resected lesions, three were clinical stage cT0, three were cTa, three were cT1 and three were cT2 or greater. The study compared clonality of the TCR repertoire in bladder tumors against clonality in benign bladder inflammation. Around 12 patients who had bladder lesions and were undergoing transurethral resection were prospectively identified. A total of twelve resected bladder lesions, made up of urothelial carcinoma (UC+) and benign (UC-) specimens, were studied. The full study reports these points: Median tumor infiltrating lymphocyte percentage was around 2% in carcinoma specimens and more than 9% in benign specimens. In carcinoma specimens, one T-cell clone made up as much as 17% of infiltrating lymphocytes, versus around 2% in benign specimens. Urothelial carcinoma specimens had fewer T cells than benign specimens, with medians of approximately 5,500 and 24,000.

Specimens of bladder lesions were obtained during transurethral resection and kept at -80C. DNA was extracted from bladder specimens collected at transurethral resection. The immunoSEQ assay was used to sequence the CDR3 region of the TCR beta chain. Per the original workflow: For each specimen, the T-cell fraction, clonal dominance, and maximum TCR clone frequency were calculated. The table was pulled from immuneACCESS by TCRdb, which kept in-frame rearrangements only. Such tables lose some clones; where checked, under half of the loss comes from unresolved V genes, and the rest has no known cause. V and J calls and clone size follow that table, whereas D and trimming were derived from the DNA. Present in this sample are around 10,000 clones, approximately 59% of which were seen just once. About 29% of the sample belongs to the ten largest clones. This clone was seen only a few times. Its target antigen remains unknown. Base-call qualities are not available, and no considerably larger clone is one nucleotide away.

The CDR1 and CDR2 encoded by the germline V gene (reference sequence) are GTSNPN and SVGIG. The CDR3 has 13 amino acids, counting the end cysteine and phenylalanine. Of the read, only the CDR3 DNA is kept; its 39 bases are in frame from base 1. V loses 2 bases of germline sequence and J loses 5 bases, and the interval between the two ends is 10 bases. The chain is encoded by TRBV30 joined to TRBJ1-5; no confident D gene assignment can be made. The sample was tumor-infiltrating cells from bladder cancer. The sequence was collected from a human donor with urothelial carcinoma. The bases read TGTGCCTGGAGTCACGGGATCGATCAGCCCCAGCATTTT. It is translated as CAWSHGIDQPQHF.